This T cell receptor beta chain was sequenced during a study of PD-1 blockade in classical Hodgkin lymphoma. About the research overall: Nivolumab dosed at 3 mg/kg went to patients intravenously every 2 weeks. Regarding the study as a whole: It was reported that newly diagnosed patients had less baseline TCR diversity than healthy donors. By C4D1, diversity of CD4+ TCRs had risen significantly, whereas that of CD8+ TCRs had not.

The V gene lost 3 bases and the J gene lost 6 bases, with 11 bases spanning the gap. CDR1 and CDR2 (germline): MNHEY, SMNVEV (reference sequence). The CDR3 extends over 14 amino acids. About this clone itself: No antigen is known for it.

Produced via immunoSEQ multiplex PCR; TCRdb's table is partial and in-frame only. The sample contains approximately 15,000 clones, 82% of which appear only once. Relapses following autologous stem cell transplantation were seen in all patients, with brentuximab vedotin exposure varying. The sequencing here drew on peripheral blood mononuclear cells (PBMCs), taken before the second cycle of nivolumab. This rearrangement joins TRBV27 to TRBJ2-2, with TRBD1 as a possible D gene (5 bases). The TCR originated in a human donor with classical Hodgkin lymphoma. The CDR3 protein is CASSFGHQAGELFF. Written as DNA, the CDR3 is TGTGCCAGCAGTTTTGGACACCAAGCCGGGGAGCTGTTTTTT.